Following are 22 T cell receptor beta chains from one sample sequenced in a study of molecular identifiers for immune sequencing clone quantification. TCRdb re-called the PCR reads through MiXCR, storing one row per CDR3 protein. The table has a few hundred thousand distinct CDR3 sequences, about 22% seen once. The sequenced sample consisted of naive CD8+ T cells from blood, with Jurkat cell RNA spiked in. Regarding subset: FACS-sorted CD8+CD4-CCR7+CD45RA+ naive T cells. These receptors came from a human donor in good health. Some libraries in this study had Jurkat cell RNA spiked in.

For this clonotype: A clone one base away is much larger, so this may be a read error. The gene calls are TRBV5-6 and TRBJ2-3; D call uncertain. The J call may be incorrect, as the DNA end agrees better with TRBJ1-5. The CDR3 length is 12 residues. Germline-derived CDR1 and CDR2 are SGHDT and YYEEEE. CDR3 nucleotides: TGTGCCAGCAGCTTGCTTATAGATACGCAGCATTTT. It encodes CASSLLIDTQHF.

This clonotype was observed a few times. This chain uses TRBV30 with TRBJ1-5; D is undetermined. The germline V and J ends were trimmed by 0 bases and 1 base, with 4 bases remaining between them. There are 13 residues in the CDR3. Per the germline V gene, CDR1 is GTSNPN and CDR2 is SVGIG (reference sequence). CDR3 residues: CAWSVFSNQPQHF. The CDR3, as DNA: TGTGCCTGGAGTGTTTTCAGCAATCAGCCCCAGCATTTT.

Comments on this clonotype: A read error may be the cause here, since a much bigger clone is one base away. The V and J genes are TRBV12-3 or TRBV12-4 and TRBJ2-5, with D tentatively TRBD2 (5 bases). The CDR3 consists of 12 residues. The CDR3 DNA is TGTGCCAGCGCATCTAGCCCAGAGTCCCAGTACTTC. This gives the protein CASASSPESQYF.

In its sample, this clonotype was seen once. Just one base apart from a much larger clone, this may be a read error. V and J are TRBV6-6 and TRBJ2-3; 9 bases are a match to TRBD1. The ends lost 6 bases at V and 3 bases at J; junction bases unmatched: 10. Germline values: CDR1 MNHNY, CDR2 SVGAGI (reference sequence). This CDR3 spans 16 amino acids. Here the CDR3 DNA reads TGTGCCAGCAGGAGAGGGACCGGGACAGGGACAGATACGCAGTATTTT. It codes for CASRRGTGTGTDTQYF.

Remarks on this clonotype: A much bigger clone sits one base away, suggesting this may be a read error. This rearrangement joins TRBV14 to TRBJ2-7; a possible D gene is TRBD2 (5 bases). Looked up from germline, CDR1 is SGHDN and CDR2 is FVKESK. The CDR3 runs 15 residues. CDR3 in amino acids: CASSQEAVTKDEQNF. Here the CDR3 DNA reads TGTGCCAGCAGCCAAGAGGCCGTGACTAAGGACGAGCAGAACTTC.

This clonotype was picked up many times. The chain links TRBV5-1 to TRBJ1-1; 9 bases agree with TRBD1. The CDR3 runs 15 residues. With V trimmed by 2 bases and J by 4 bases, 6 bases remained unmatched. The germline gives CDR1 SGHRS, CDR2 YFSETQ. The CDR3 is CASSFTGGIVTEAFF. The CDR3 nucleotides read TGCGCCAGCAGCTTTACAGGGGGCATAGTCACTGAAGCTTTCTTT. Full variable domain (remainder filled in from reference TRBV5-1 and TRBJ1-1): KAGVTQTPRYLIKTRGQQVTLSCSPISGHRSVSWYQQTPGQGLQFLFEYFSETQRNKGNFPGRFSGRQFSNSRSEMNVSTLELGDSALYLCASSFTGGIVTEAFFGQGTRLTVV.

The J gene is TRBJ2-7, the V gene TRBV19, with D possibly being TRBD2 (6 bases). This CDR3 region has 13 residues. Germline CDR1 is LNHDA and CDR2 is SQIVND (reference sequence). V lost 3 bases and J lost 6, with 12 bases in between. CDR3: CASSIGGGSEQYF. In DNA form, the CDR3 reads TGTGCCAGTAGTATTGGAGGAGGGTCCGAGCAGTACTTC.

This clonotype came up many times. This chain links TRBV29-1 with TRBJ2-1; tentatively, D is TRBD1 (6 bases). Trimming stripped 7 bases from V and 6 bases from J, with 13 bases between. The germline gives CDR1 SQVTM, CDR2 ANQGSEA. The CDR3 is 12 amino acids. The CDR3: CSAWQGSNEQFF. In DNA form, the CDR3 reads TGCAGCGCCTGGCAGGGGAGCAATGAGCAGTTCTTC.

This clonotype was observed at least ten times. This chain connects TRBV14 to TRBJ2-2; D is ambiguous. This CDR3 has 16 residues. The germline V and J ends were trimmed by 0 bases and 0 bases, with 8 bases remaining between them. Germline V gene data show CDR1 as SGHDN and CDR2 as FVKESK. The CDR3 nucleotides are TGTGCCAGCAGCCAAGATTATAGAGCGAACACCGGGGAGCTGTTTTTT. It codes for CASSQDYRANTGELFF.

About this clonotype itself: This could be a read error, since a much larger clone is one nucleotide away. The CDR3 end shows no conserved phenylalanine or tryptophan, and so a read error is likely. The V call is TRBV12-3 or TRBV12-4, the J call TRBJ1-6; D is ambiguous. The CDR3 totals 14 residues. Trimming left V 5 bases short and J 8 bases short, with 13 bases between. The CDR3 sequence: CASSPNEIYSPLHL. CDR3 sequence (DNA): TGTGCCAGCAGTCCCAACGAGATTTATTCACCCCTCCACCTT.

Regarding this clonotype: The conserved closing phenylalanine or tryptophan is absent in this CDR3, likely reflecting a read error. In DNA form, the CDR3 reads TGTGCCAGCAGCGTCCGGGACGGACTAATGAACACTGAAGCTTTCTTG. Its translation: CASSVRDGLMNTEAFL. The chain uses TRBV9 and TRBJ1-1, with D perhaps TRBD1 (5 bases). Trimming cost V 2 bases and J 0 bases, with 14 bases left between them. This CDR3 contains 16 residues. In germline, CDR1 is SGDLS, CDR2 YYNGEE.

CDR3 in DNA: TGCGCCAGCAGCCAGGGACCCAGGACCAGGAACACTGAAGCTTTCTTT. Translated, it gives CASSQGPRTRNTEAFF. The chain links TRBV4-1 to TRBJ1-1; D may be TRBD1 (5 bases). The V end was cut by 3 bases, the J end by 1 base, with 15 bases between. The CDR3 runs 16 residues. Germline V gene sequence: CDR1 MGHRA, CDR2 YSYEKL.

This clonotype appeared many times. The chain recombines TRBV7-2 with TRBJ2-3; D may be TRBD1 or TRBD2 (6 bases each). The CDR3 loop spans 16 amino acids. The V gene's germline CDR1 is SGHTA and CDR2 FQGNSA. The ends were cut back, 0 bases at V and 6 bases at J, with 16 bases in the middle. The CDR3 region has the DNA TGTGCCAGCAGCTTAGCCCCGGGGGCCATAGAGGATACGCAGTATTTT. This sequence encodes CASSLAPGAIEDTQYF.

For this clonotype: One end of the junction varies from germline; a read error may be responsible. Here the CDR3 reads CASRQDVAGTFYQETQYF. In DNA, the CDR3 is TGTGCCAGCAGACAAGATGTAGCGGGGACCTTCTACCAAGAGACCCAGTACTTC. This chain links TRBV14 with TRBJ2-5, with TRBD2 matching 8 bases. Germline CDR1 SGHDN, CDR2 FVKESK. The CDR3 is 18 amino acids.

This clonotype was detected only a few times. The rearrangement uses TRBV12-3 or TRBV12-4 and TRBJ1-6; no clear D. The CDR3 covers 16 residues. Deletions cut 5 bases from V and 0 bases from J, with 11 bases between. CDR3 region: CASSPRGTSYNSPLHF. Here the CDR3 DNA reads TGTGCCAGCAGTCCTCGGGGTACCTCCTATAATTCACCCCTCCACTTT.

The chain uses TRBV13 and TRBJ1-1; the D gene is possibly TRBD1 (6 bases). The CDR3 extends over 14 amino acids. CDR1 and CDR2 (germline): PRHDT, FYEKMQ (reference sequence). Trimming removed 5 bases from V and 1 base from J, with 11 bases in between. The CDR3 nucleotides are TGTGCCAGCAGCGGGGGCGTGCGGAACACTGAAGCTTTCTTT. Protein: CASSGGVRNTEAFF.

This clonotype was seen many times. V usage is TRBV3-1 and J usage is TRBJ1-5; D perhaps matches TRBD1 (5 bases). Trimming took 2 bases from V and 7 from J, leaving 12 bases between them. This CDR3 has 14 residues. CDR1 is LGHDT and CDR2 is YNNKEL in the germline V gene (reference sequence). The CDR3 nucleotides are TGTGCCAGCAGCCAAAATACGGGGCCGCAGCCCCAGCATTTT. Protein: CASSQNTGPQPQHF.

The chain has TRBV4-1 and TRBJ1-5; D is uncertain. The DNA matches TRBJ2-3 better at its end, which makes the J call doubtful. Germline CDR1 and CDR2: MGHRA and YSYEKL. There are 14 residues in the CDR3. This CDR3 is CASSQVGESQPQYF. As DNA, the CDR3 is TGCGCCAGCAGCCAAGTGGGTGAGAGTCAGCCCCAGTATTTT.

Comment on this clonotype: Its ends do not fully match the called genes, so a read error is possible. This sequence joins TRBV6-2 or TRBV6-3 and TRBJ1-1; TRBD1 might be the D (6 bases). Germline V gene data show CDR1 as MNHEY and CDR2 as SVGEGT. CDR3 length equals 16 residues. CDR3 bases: TGTGCCAGCACCCTGGGGGGGGCAGGGTCGAACCCTGAAGCTTTCTTT. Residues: CASTLGGAGSNPEAFF.

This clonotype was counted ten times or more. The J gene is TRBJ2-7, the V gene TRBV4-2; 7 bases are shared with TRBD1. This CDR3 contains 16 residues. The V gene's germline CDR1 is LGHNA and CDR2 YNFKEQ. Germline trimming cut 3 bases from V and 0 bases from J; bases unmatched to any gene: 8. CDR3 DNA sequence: TGTGCCAGCAGCCATTCCTCCGGGACAGCCTCCTACGAGCAGTACTTC. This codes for CASSHSSGTASYEQYF.

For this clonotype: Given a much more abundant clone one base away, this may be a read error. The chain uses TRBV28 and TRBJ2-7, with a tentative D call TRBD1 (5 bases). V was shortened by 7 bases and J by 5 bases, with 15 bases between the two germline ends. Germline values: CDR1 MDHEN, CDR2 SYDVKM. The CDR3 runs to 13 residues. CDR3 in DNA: TGTGCCAGCACTGAAGGGGCCCCCCACGAGCAGTACTTC. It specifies CASTEGAPHEQYF.

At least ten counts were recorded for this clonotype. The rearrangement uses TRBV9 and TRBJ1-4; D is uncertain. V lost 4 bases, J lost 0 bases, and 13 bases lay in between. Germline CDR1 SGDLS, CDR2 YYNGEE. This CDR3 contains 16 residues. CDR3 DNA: TGTGCCAGCAGCTCCCTTGGTGGGGCAACTAATGAAAAACTGTTTTTT. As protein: CASSSLGGATNEKLFF.